These T cell receptor beta chains were read from a single sample in a study of shared clonotypes between healthy human individuals. Here immunoSEQ multiplex PCR was the method, and the copy in TCRdb shows in-frame clones only, minus some. The sample carries millions of clones, 90% to 95% recorded once. The specimen was naive CD4+ T cells sorted from blood. The receptors were gathered from a man between 18 and 29 years old in good health. CDR3s include the opening cysteine and the closing phenylalanine or tryptophan. The D gene is left open where the match is weak. Rows may omit the clone size; those that give it use once, few, many or a size class.

j_gene: TRBJ1-5
v_gene: TRBV7-8
d_gene: -
abundance: -
len: 17
CDR3aa: CASSLEGWASSNQPQHF
CDR3nt: TGTGCCAGCAGTCTAGAGGGATGGGCTTCTAGCAATCAGCCCCAGCATTTT

j_gene: TRBJ2-7
v_gene: TRBV29-1
d_gene: -
abundance: -
len: 13
CDR3aa: CSVGQRISYEQYF
CDR3nt: TGCAGCGTTGGTCAGAGAATCTCCTACGAGCAGTACTTC

j_gene: TRBJ2-7
v_gene: TRBV5-1
d_gene: -
abundance: -
len: 13
CDR3aa: CASKEDNSYEQYF
CDR3nt: TGCGCCAGCAAGGAGGATAACTCCTACGAGCAGTACTTC

j_gene: TRBJ1-1
v_gene: TRBV19
d_gene: -
abundance: -
len: 15
CDR3aa: CASSIWGLANTEAFF
CDR3nt: TGTGCCAGTAGTATATGGGGGCTGGCGAACACTGAAGCTTTCTTT

j_gene: TRBJ2-4
v_gene: TRBV21-1
d_gene: -
abundance: -
len: 16
CDR3aa: CASSKELTVAKNIQYF
CDR3nt: TGTGCCAGCAGCAAAGAGTTGACAGTAGCCAAAAACATTCAGTACTTC

j_gene: TRBJ2-1
v_gene: TRBV20-1
d_gene: -
abundance: -
len: 11
CDR3aa: CSAQRADEQFF
CDR3nt: TGCAGTGCCCAACGAGCGGATGAGCAGTTCTTC

j_gene: TRBJ2-7
v_gene: TRBV7-3
d_gene: -
abundance: -
len: 12
CDR3aa: CASSSISYEQYF
CDR3nt: TGTGCCAGCAGCTCCATTAGTTACGAGCAGTACTTC

j_gene: TRBJ1-5
v_gene: TRBV6-5
d_gene: TRBD1
abundance: -
len: 14
CDR3aa: CASSLTGGGQPQHF
CDR3nt: TGTGCCAGCAGTTTAACAGGGGGCGGTCAGCCCCAGCATTTT

j_gene: TRBJ2-2
v_gene: TRBV15
d_gene: TRBD1
abundance: -
len: 14
CDR3aa: CATSTADRGRELFF
CDR3nt: TGTGCCACCAGCACCGCGGACAGGGGGCGGGAGCTGTTTTTT

j_gene: TRBJ2-7
v_gene: TRBV19
d_gene: -
abundance: -
len: 16
CDR3aa: CASSIGYRVPPYEQYF
CDR3nt: TGTGCCAGTAGTATAGGTTACAGGGTCCCCCCCTACGAGCAGTACTTC

j_gene: TRBJ2-7
v_gene: TRBV2
d_gene: -
abundance: -
len: 12
CDR3aa: CASQPDSYEQYF
CDR3nt: TGTGCCAGCCAACCCGACTCCTACGAGCAGTACTTC

j_gene: TRBJ2-4
v_gene: TRBV19
d_gene: TRBD2
abundance: once
len: 16
CDR3aa: CASSILLAGSKNIQYF
CDR3nt: TGTGCCAGTAGTATCCTTCTAGCGGGATCCAAAAACATTCAGTACTTC

j_gene: TRBJ2-1
v_gene: TRBV7-2
d_gene: -
abundance: -
len: 13
CDR3aa: CASSPSGFPEQFF
CDR3nt: TGTGCCAGCAGCCCCTCTGGCTTCCCTGAGCAGTTCTTC

j_gene: TRBJ2-3
v_gene: TRBV5-4
d_gene: TRBD2
abundance: -
len: 13
CDR3aa: CATRGGFTDTQYF
CDR3nt: TGTGCCACCCGGGGGGGATTCACAGATACGCAGTATTTT

j_gene: TRBJ2-4
v_gene: TRBV15
d_gene: -
abundance: -
len: 16
CDR3aa: CATSRDLNNPGNIQYF
CDR3nt: TGTGCCACCAGCAGAGATCTGAACAACCCCGGGAACATTCAGTACTTC

j_gene: TRBJ2-7
v_gene: TRBV6-5
d_gene: -
abundance: -
len: 14
CDR3aa: CASSYGREVDEQYF
CDR3nt: TGTGCCAGCAGTTACGGCAGGGAGGTCGACGAGCAGTACTTC

j_gene: TRBJ2-2
v_gene: TRBV29-1
d_gene: TRBD1
abundance: -
len: 14
CDR3aa: CSASRTGRAGELFF
CDR3nt: TGCAGCGCCTCCCGGACAGGGAGAGCCGGGGAGCTGTTTTTT

j_gene: TRBJ2-1
v_gene: TRBV5-4
d_gene: -
abundance: -
len: 15
CDR3aa: CASRSTGLNYNEQFF
CDR3nt: TGTGCCAGCAGGTCGACGGGGCTAAACTACAATGAGCAGTTCTTC

j_gene: TRBJ1-2
v_gene: TRBV2
d_gene: -
abundance: -
len: 14
CDR3aa: CASRSGRGAGGYTF
CDR3nt: TGTGCCAGCAGAAGTGGCAGGGGCGCGGGCGGCTACACCTTC

j_gene: TRBJ2-3
v_gene: TRBV9
d_gene: -
abundance: -
len: 13
CDR3aa: CASSVTGTDTQYF
CDR3nt: TGTGCCAGCAGCGTTACAGGCACAGATACGCAGTATTTT

j_gene: TRBJ1-6
v_gene: TRBV5-1
d_gene: -
abundance: -
len: 16
CDR3aa: CASSLDFGQGNSPLHF
CDR3nt: TGCGCCAGCAGCTTGGATTTTGGGCAGGGAAATTCACCCCTCCACTTT

j_gene: TRBJ1-5
v_gene: TRBV19
d_gene: -
abundance: -
len: 13
CDR3aa: CASSSESNQPQHF
CDR3nt: TGTGCCAGTAGTAGTGAAAGCAATCAGCCCCAGCATTTT

j_gene: TRBJ2-7
v_gene: TRBV18
d_gene: -
abundance: -
len: 14
CDR3aa: CASSPPTSIYEQYF
CDR3nt: TGTGCCAGCTCACCACCCACCTCAATCTACGAGCAGTACTTC

j_gene: TRBJ2-2
v_gene: TRBV19
d_gene: -
abundance: -
len: 15
CDR3aa: CASRLGQTNTGELFF
CDR3nt: TGTGCCAGTAGGCTTGGACAGACGAACACCGGGGAGCTGTTTTTT

j_gene: TRBJ2-3
v_gene: TRBV11-3
d_gene: TRBD2
abundance: -
len: 14
CDR3aa: CASSLAVGTDTQYF
CDR3nt: TGTGCCAGCAGTCTAGCGGTGGGCACAGATACGCAGTATTTT

j_gene: TRBJ2-7
v_gene: TRBV2
d_gene: TRBD1
abundance: -
len: 15
CDR3aa: CASSEEGGQTYEQYF
CDR3nt: TGTGCCAGCAGTGAAGAAGGGGGACAGACCTACGAGCAGTACTTC

j_gene: TRBJ2-2
v_gene: TRBV19
d_gene: TRBD2
abundance: -
len: 16
CDR3aa: CASTLYSGSNTGELFF
CDR3nt: TGTGCCAGTACCCTGTATAGCGGGTCGAACACCGGGGAGCTGTTTTTT

j_gene: TRBJ2-1
v_gene: TRBV19
d_gene: TRBD2
abundance: -
len: 15
CDR3aa: CASSVGTSYYNEQFF
CDR3nt: TGTGCCAGTAGTGTGGGGACTAGTTACTACAATGAGCAGTTCTTC

j_gene: TRBJ2-7
v_gene: TRBV5-1
d_gene: TRBD2
abundance: -
len: 15
CDR3aa: CASSLAGGPTYEQYF
CDR3nt: TGCGCCAGCAGCTTAGCGGGGGGACCCACTTACGAGCAGTACTTC

j_gene: TRBJ1-2
v_gene: TRBV6-1
d_gene: TRBD1
abundance: -
len: 14
CDR3aa: CASRPGQKVYGYTF
CDR3nt: TGTGCCAGCAGACCGGGACAGAAAGTCTATGGCTACACCTTC

j_gene: TRBJ1-1
v_gene: TRBV28
d_gene: -
abundance: -
len: 13
CDR3aa: CASSRRSGTEAFF
CDR3nt: TGTGCCAGCAGCCGACGGTCGGGCACTGAAGCTTTCTTT

j_gene: TRBJ1-2
v_gene: TRBV11-2
d_gene: TRBD1
abundance: -
len: 19
CDR3aa: CASSLAGKGQGTKNYGYTF
CDR3nt: TGTGCCAGCAGCTTAGCCGGAAAGGGACAGGGAACCAAAAACTATGGCTACACCTTC

j_gene: TRBJ2-5
v_gene: TRBV7-9
d_gene: -
abundance: once
len: 15
CDR3aa: CASSTRSTVVETQYF
CDR3nt: TGTGCCAGCAGCACGCGATCGACAGTGGTGGAGACCCAGTACTTC

j_gene: TRBJ2-7
v_gene: TRBV11-2
d_gene: -
abundance: -
len: 15
CDR3aa: CASSLGGASSYEQYF
CDR3nt: TGTGCCAGCAGCTTAGGTGGGGCCTCCTCCTACGAGCAGTACTTC

j_gene: TRBJ2-7
v_gene: TRBV11-2
d_gene: TRBD2
abundance: -
len: 15
CDR3aa: CASSLGLASHYEQYF
CDR3nt: TGTGCCAGCAGCTTAGGACTAGCAAGCCACTACGAGCAGTACTTC

j_gene: TRBJ1-2
v_gene: TRBV5-1
d_gene: -
abundance: -
len: 15
CDR3aa: CASSLLQGPNYGYTF
CDR3nt: TGCGCCAGCAGCTTATTACAGGGTCCTAACTATGGCTACACCTTC

j_gene: TRBJ2-5
v_gene: TRBV7-2
d_gene: TRBD2
abundance: -
len: 16
CDR3aa: CASSFGLAGGQETQYF
CDR3nt: TGTGCCAGCAGCTTTGGGCTAGCGGGAGGACAAGAGACCCAGTACTTC

j_gene: TRBJ1-3
v_gene: TRBV6-1
d_gene: -
abundance: -
len: 16
CDR3aa: CASSEASGHSGNTIYF
CDR3nt: TGTGCCAGCAGTGAAGCGTCCGGCCACTCTGGAAACACCATATATTTT

j_gene: TRBJ2-7
v_gene: TRBV10-2
d_gene: TRBD2
abundance: once
len: 16
CDR3aa: CASSEVGTSGAYEQYF
CDR3nt: TGCGCCAGCAGTGAAGTCGGGACTAGCGGGGCCTACGAGCAGTACTTC

j_gene: TRBJ2-7
v_gene: TRBV6-6
d_gene: -
abundance: -
len: 12
CDR3aa: CASSYGRYEQYF
CDR3nt: TGTGCCAGCAGTTACGGTCGCTACGAGCAGTACTTC

j_gene: TRBJ2-1
v_gene: TRBV5-1
d_gene: TRBD1
abundance: -
len: 14
CDR3aa: CASSLGGQVNEQFF
CDR3nt: TGCGCCAGCAGCTTAGGGGGACAGGTCAATGAGCAGTTCTTC

j_gene: TRBJ2-7
v_gene: TRBV27
d_gene: -
abundance: -
len: 14
CDR3aa: CASSSLIEGGLPYF
CDR3nt: TGTGCCAGCAGTTCCCTGATTGAAGGAGGGCTACCGTACTTC

j_gene: TRBJ1-3
v_gene: TRBV5-1
d_gene: TRBD1
abundance: -
len: 14
CDR3aa: CASSQGAPGNTIYF
CDR3nt: TGCGCCAGCAGCCAGGGGGCCCCTGGAAACACCATATATTTT

j_gene: TRBJ1-1
v_gene: TRBV6-5
d_gene: TRBD1
abundance: -
len: 13
CDR3aa: CASSAQGDTEAFF
CDR3nt: TGTGCCAGCAGCGCACAGGGGGACACTGAAGCTTTCTTT

j_gene: TRBJ2-7
v_gene: TRBV11-2
d_gene: TRBD2
abundance: -
len: 14
CDR3aa: CASSPTSGGYEQYF
CDR3nt: TGTGCCAGCAGCCCTACTAGCGGGGGGTACGAGCAGTACTTC

j_gene: TRBJ1-6
v_gene: TRBV30
d_gene: -
abundance: -
len: 14
CDR3aa: CACARGEYNSPLHF
CDR3nt: TGTGCCTGCGCCCGGGGGGAGTATAATTCACCCCTCCACTTT

j_gene: TRBJ2-1
v_gene: TRBV7-9
d_gene: -
abundance: once
len: 18
CDR3aa: CASSRTKTGTSSYNEQFF
CDR3nt: TGTGCCAGCAGCCGGACGAAAACAGGGACGAGCTCCTACAATGAGCAGTTCTTC

j_gene: TRBJ1-6
v_gene: TRBV28
d_gene: -
abundance: -
len: 15
CDR3aa: CASSERGAYNSPLHF
CDR3nt: TGTGCCAGCAGTGAACGGGGGGCCTATAATTCACCCCTCCACTTT

j_gene: TRBJ2-7
v_gene: TRBV5-6
d_gene: -
abundance: -
len: 15
CDR3aa: CASSLVAGPPYEQYF
CDR3nt: TGTGCCAGCAGCTTAGTGGCGGGACCTCCCTACGAGCAGTACTTC

j_gene: TRBJ2-7
v_gene: TRBV7-6
d_gene: -
abundance: once
len: 13
CDR3aa: CASSHYSSYEQYF
CDR3nt: TGTGCCAGCAGCCATTATAGCTCCTACGAGCAGTACTTC

j_gene: TRBJ2-4
v_gene: TRBV10-2
d_gene: TRBD2
abundance: -
len: 16
CDR3aa: CASSDKIAGGRSIQYF
CDR3nt: TGCGCCAGCAGCGACAAGATAGCGGGGGGGAGGAGCATTCAGTACTTC

j_gene: TRBJ2-1
v_gene: TRBV5-1
d_gene: -
abundance: -
len: 14
CDR3aa: CASSPRDGYNEQFF
CDR3nt: TGCGCCAGCAGCCCGCGGGACGGTTACAATGAGCAGTTCTTC

j_gene: TRBJ1-4
v_gene: TRBV5-5
d_gene: -
abundance: -
len: 16
CDR3aa: CASSLGGRGTNEKLFF
CDR3nt: TGTGCCAGCAGCCTAGGAGGGAGGGGAACTAATGAAAAACTGTTTTTT

j_gene: TRBJ2-7
v_gene: TRBV6-1
d_gene: TRBD2
abundance: few
len: 16
CDR3aa: CASSEAVLAGVSEQYF
CDR3nt: TGTGCCAGCAGTGAAGCGGTATTAGCGGGAGTCAGTGAGCAGTACTTC

j_gene: TRBJ2-7
v_gene: TRBV5-6
d_gene: TRBD2
abundance: -
len: 15
CDR3aa: CASSSWGLAGSEQYF
CDR3nt: TGTGCCAGCAGCAGCTGGGGACTAGCGGGGTCAGAGCAGTACTTC

j_gene: TRBJ1-2
v_gene: TRBV5-4
d_gene: TRBD1
abundance: -
len: 15
CDR3aa: CASSLKDRGFYGYTF
CDR3nt: TGTGCCAGCAGCTTGAAAGACAGGGGGTTCTATGGCTACACCTTC

j_gene: TRBJ2-1
v_gene: TRBV19
d_gene: -
abundance: -
len: 16
CDR3aa: CASSIRGGGNYNEQFF
CDR3nt: TGTGCCAGTAGTATTAGGGGGGGAGGAAACTACAATGAGCAGTTCTTC

j_gene: TRBJ2-2
v_gene: TRBV10-2
d_gene: -
abundance: -
len: 15
CDR3aa: CASSPGAGNTGELFF
CDR3nt: TGCGCCAGCAGCCCCGGGGCAGGGAACACCGGGGAGCTGTTTTTT